These T cell receptor beta chains were read from a single sample in a study of cytomegalovirus exposure and HLA in healthy donors. Method: immunoSEQ multiplex PCR; TCRdb's copy keeps in-frame clones and lacks some. The sample consists of about 150,000 clones, around 84% of them appearing once. Sequenced sample: PBMCs. The source is a man between 40 and 49 years old in good health and CMV-seropositive. The CDR3 runs from the conserved cysteine through the conserved F or W. Each record gives: V gene, D gene, clone size, J gene, CDR3 protein, CDR3 DNA. A D gene is named only where the DNA matches it firmly. Not all rows give a size; the values are once, few, many and, for expanded clones, a class.

V gene: TRBV19; D gene: .; clone size: .; J gene: TRBJ2-3; CDR3 protein: CASSMGAGVTDTQYF; CDR3 DNA: TGTGCCAGTAGTATGGGGGCCGGGGTCACAGATACGCAGTATTTT
V gene: TRBV7-9; D gene: .; clone size: .; J gene: TRBJ2-7; CDR3 protein: CASSLSLYEQYF; CDR3 DNA: TGTGCCAGCAGCTTATCTTTGTACGAGCAGTACTTC
V gene: TRBV7-2; D gene: TRBD1; clone size: few; J gene: TRBJ1-2; CDR3 protein: CASSFGGSRGRRGYGYTF; CDR3 DNA: TGTGCCAGCAGCTTTGGGGGCTCCAGGGGGCGGAGGGGCTATGGCTACACCTTC
V gene: TRBV10-3; D gene: TRBD1; clone size: .; J gene: TRBJ1-5; CDR3 protein: CAIRPEGQGSNQPQHF; CDR3 DNA: TGTGCCATCAGGCCAGAGGGACAGGGTAGCAATCAGCCCCAGCATTTT
V gene: TRBV6-1; D gene: TRBD1; clone size: .; J gene: TRBJ2-7; CDR3 protein: CASSEVGTGFFYEQYF; CDR3 DNA: TGTGCCAGCAGTGAAGTCGGGACAGGGTTCTTCTACGAGCAGTACTTC
V gene: TRBV28; D gene: .; clone size: few; J gene: TRBJ1-2; CDR3 protein: CASSLGTGVGSYGYTF; CDR3 DNA: TGTGCCAGCAGTTTGGGTACAGGAGTAGGAAGCTATGGCTACACCTTC
V gene: TRBV7-9; D gene: .; clone size: .; J gene: TRBJ2-2; CDR3 protein: CASSWGGDTGELFF; CDR3 DNA: TGTGCCAGCAGCTGGGGGGGCGACACCGGGGAGCTGTTTTTT
V gene: TRBV28; D gene: TRBD1; clone size: .; J gene: TRBJ2-5; CDR3 protein: CASSLGQGRQTQYF; CDR3 DNA: TGTGCCAGCAGTCTAGGACAGGGGCGACAGACCCAGTACTTC
V gene: TRBV11-3; D gene: .; clone size: .; J gene: TRBJ2-7; CDR3 protein: CASSLDGARYEQYF; CDR3 DNA: TGTGCCAGCAGCTTAGATGGGGCCCGCTACGAGCAGTACTTC
V gene: TRBV5-1; D gene: TRBD1; clone size: .; J gene: TRBJ1-1; CDR3 protein: CASSSTGGPEAFF; CDR3 DNA: TGCGCCAGCAGCTCTACAGGGGGCCCTGAAGCTTTCTTT
V gene: TRBV9; D gene: .; clone size: .; J gene: TRBJ1-1; CDR3 protein: CASSGGLGTEAFF; CDR3 DNA: TGTGCCAGCAGCGGAGGGCTTGGGACTGAAGCTTTCTTT
V gene: TRBV7-6; D gene: .; clone size: once; J gene: TRBJ1-2; CDR3 protein: CASSLDDRIDGYTF; CDR3 DNA: TGTGCCAGCAGCTTAGACGACAGGATAGATGGCTACACCTTC
V gene: TRBV11-2; D gene: TRBD2; clone size: .; J gene: TRBJ2-5; CDR3 protein: CASRSTSGTLETQYF; CDR3 DNA: TGTGCCAGCAGGTCGACTAGCGGGACGTTAGAGACCCAGTACTTC
V gene: TRBV7-2; D gene: .; clone size: .; J gene: TRBJ2-6; CDR3 protein: CASSLAGGPSGANVLTF; CDR3 DNA: TGTGCCAGCAGCTTAGCGGGAGGACCCTCTGGGGCCAACGTCCTGACTTTC
V gene: TRBV5-6; D gene: .; clone size: once; J gene: TRBJ2-1; CDR3 protein: CASSSSLSYNEQFF; CDR3 DNA: TGTGCCAGCAGCTCGAGCCTCTCCTACAATGAGCAGTTCTTC
V gene: TRBV9; D gene: .; clone size: .; J gene: TRBJ2-3; CDR3 protein: CASSGSGDTQYF; CDR3 DNA: TGTGCCAGCAGCGGTTCCGGTGATACGCAGTATTTT
V gene: TRBV2; D gene: TRBD2; clone size: .; J gene: TRBJ2-3; CDR3 protein: CASTLAGVSSTDTQYF; CDR3 DNA: TGTGCCAGCACGCTAGCGGGTGTCTCCTCCACAGATACGCAGTATTTT
V gene: TRBV30; D gene: TRBD1; clone size: once; J gene: TRBJ2-1; CDR3 protein: CAWSLRDRRDEVQFF; CDR3 DNA: TGTGCCTGGAGTCTCCGGGACAGGCGCGACGAGGTGCAGTTCTTC
V gene: TRBV10-3; D gene: .; clone size: .; J gene: TRBJ2-7; CDR3 protein: CAIGLAGTYEQYF; CDR3 DNA: TGTGCCATCGGGTTGGCAGGGACCTACGAGCAGTACTTC
V gene: TRBV7-9; D gene: TRBD2; clone size: .; J gene: TRBJ2-3; CDR3 protein: CASSPSGSGTDTQYF; CDR3 DNA: TGTGCCAGCAGCCCAAGCGGGAGTGGGACAGATACGCAGTATTTT
V gene: TRBV11-2; D gene: TRBD2; clone size: .; J gene: TRBJ2-5; CDR3 protein: CASSFPPKLAGGKETQYF; CDR3 DNA: TGTGCCAGCAGCTTTCCCCCGAAACTAGCGGGAGGGAAGGAGACCCAGTACTTC
V gene: TRBV6-6; D gene: .; clone size: once; J gene: TRBJ2-7; CDR3 protein: CASSPGGRGYEQYF; CDR3 DNA: TGTGCCAGCAGTCCGGGAGGCAGGGGCTACGAGCAGTACTTC
V gene: TRBV9; D gene: TRBD1; clone size: .; J gene: TRBJ1-2; CDR3 protein: CASSVEAGGLSGYTF; CDR3 DNA: TGTGCCAGCAGCGTAGAGGCAGGGGGCTTGAGTGGCTACACCTTC
V gene: TRBV5-1; D gene: TRBD2; clone size: .; J gene: TRBJ2-3; CDR3 protein: CASSLEAGGGTDTQYF; CDR3 DNA: TGCGCCAGCAGCTTGGAGGCGGGAGGGGGCACAGATACGCAGTATTTT
V gene: TRBV7-9; D gene: .; clone size: .; J gene: TRBJ2-5; CDR3 protein: CASSLIEGTQYF; CDR3 DNA: TGTGCCAGCAGCTTAATCGAGGGGACCCAGTACTTC
V gene: TRBV28; D gene: TRBD1; clone size: .; J gene: TRBJ1-2; CDR3 protein: CASVDRGYGYTF; CDR3 DNA: TGTGCCAGCGTCGACAGGGGGTATGGCTACACCTTC
V gene: TRBV9; D gene: TRBD2; clone size: .; J gene: TRBJ2-5; CDR3 protein: CASSVGLAGSSPQETQYF; CDR3 DNA: TGTGCCAGCAGCGTAGGGCTAGCGGGATCTTCCCCTCAAGAGACCCAGTACTTC
V gene: TRBV13; D gene: .; clone size: .; J gene: TRBJ1-1; CDR3 protein: CASSDRMNTEAFF; CDR3 DNA: TGTGCCAGCAGTGACAGAATGAACACTGAAGCTTTCTTT
V gene: TRBV2; D gene: TRBD2; clone size: few; J gene: TRBJ2-7; CDR3 protein: CASSEGLAGVDEQYF; CDR3 DNA: TGTGCCAGCAGTGAAGGGCTAGCGGGAGTCGACGAGCAGTACTTC
V gene: TRBV7-9; D gene: .; clone size: few; J gene: TRBJ1-1; CDR3 protein: CASSFRGGVATEAFF; CDR3 DNA: TGTGCCAGCAGCTTCCGAGGGGGAGTGGCAACTGAAGCTTTCTTT
V gene: TRBV4-1; D gene: TRBD2; clone size: .; J gene: TRBJ2-5; CDR3 protein: CASSQPVAGEETQYF; CDR3 DNA: TGCGCCAGCAGCCAGCCAGTAGCGGGAGAGGAGACCCAGTACTTC
V gene: TRBV7-8; D gene: TRBD1; clone size: .; J gene: TRBJ2-7; CDR3 protein: CASSPGGTGVGEQYF; CDR3 DNA: TGTGCCAGCAGCCCAGGGGGGACAGGGGTAGGCGAGCAGTACTTC
V gene: TRBV9; D gene: TRBD1; clone size: .; J gene: TRBJ1-2; CDR3 protein: CASSPGTGLHYGYTF; CDR3 DNA: TGTGCCAGCAGCCCCGGGACAGGATTACACTATGGCTACACCTTC
V gene: TRBV27; D gene: TRBD1; clone size: once; J gene: TRBJ2-7; CDR3 protein: CASSFEGQGASGLSYEQYF; CDR3 DNA: TGTGCCAGCAGTTTCGAAGGACAGGGGGCTAGCGGACTCTCCTACGAGCAGTACTTC
V gene: TRBV2; D gene: TRBD2; clone size: few; J gene: TRBJ2-5; CDR3 protein: CASSGRTSGSVETQYF; CDR3 DNA: TGTGCCAGCAGTGGCCGGACTAGCGGGAGTGTAGAGACCCAGTACTTC
V gene: TRBV4-2; D gene: TRBD1; clone size: once; J gene: TRBJ1-4; CDR3 protein: CASSQDGRGIETNEKLFF; CDR3 DNA: TGTGCCAGCAGCCAAGATGGCAGGGGGATTGAAACTAATGAAAAACTGTTTTTT
V gene: TRBV5-1; D gene: TRBD2; clone size: once; J gene: TRBJ2-5; CDR3 protein: CASSLGGGSVETQYF; CDR3 DNA: TGCGCCAGCAGCTTGGGTGGCGGGAGTGTGGAGACCCAGTACTTC
V gene: TRBV28; D gene: TRBD1; clone size: .; J gene: TRBJ2-1; CDR3 protein: CASSTAGGLQFF; CDR3 DNA: TGTGCCAGCAGTACCGCAGGGGGCCTGCAGTTCTTC
V gene: TRBV10-2; D gene: TRBD2; clone size: .; J gene: TRBJ2-7; CDR3 protein: CASSEGGTSGSYEQYF; CDR3 DNA: TGCGCCAGCAGTGAGGGGGGGACTAGCGGGAGTTACGAGCAGTACTTC
V gene: TRBV9; D gene: .; clone size: .; J gene: TRBJ2-6; CDR3 protein: CASSVQGSPGANVLTF; CDR3 DNA: TGTGCCAGCAGCGTACAGGGGAGCCCTGGGGCCAACGTCCTGACTTTC
V gene: TRBV6-5; D gene: .; clone size: .; J gene: TRBJ1-2; CDR3 protein: CASSYSGAGANYGYTF; CDR3 DNA: TGTGCCAGCAGTTACTCGGGGGCAGGGGCTAACTATGGCTACACCTTC
V gene: TRBV2; D gene: .; clone size: once; J gene: TRBJ2-3; CDR3 protein: CASTNQGISSTDTQYF; CDR3 DNA: TGTGCCAGCACCAATCAGGGGATTTCTAGCACAGATACGCAGTATTTT
V gene: TRBV30; D gene: TRBD2; clone size: .; J gene: TRBJ2-7; CDR3 protein: CASLAGYSYEQYF; CDR3 DNA: TGTGCCTCCCTAGCGGGGTACTCCTACGAGCAGTACTTC
V gene: TRBV7-8; D gene: TRBD2; clone size: few; J gene: TRBJ2-3; CDR3 protein: CASSPALRSGKTDTQYF; CDR3 DNA: TGTGCCAGCAGCCCCGCCCTGAGGAGCGGGAAAACAGATACGCAGTATTTT
V gene: TRBV29-1; D gene: .; clone size: .; J gene: TRBJ2-3; CDR3 protein: CSTVVGQDTDTQYF; CDR3 DNA: TGCAGCACCGTCGTGGGGCAGGACACAGATACGCAGTATTTT
V gene: TRBV6-5; D gene: .; clone size: .; J gene: TRBJ2-1; CDR3 protein: CASSYSPGNSGDEQFF; CDR3 DNA: TGTGCCAGCAGTTACTCGCCAGGGAACTCAGGGGATGAGCAGTTCTTC